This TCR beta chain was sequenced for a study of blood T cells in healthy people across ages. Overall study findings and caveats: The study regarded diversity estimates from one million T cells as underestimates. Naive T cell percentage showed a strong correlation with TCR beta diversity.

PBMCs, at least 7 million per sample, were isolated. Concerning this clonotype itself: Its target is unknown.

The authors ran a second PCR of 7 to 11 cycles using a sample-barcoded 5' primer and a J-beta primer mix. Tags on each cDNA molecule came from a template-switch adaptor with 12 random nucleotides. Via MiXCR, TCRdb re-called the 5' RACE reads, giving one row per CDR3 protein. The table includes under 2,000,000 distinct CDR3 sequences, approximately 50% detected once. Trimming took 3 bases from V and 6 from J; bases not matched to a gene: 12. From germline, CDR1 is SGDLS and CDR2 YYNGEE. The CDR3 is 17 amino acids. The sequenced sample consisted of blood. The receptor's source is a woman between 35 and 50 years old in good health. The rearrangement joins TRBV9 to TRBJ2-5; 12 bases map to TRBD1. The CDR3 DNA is TGTGCCAGCAGCGGCATGGAGGGGACAGGGGGCGGAAAGACCCAGTACTTC. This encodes CASSGMEGTGGGKTQYF.